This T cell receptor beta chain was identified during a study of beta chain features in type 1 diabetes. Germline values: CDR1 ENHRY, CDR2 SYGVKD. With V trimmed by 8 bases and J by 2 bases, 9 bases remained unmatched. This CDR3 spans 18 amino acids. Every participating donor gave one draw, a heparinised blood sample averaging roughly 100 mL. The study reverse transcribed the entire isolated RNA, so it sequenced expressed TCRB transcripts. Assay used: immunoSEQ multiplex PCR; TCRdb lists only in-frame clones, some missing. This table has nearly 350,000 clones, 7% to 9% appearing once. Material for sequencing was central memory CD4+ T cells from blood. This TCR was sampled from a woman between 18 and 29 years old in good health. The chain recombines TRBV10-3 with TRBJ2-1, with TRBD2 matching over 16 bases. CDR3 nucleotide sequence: TGTGCCATCTCGGGACTAGCGGGAGGGAAATCTACCTACAATGAGCAGTTCTTC. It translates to CAISGLAGGKSTYNEQFF.